This TCR beta chain was obtained from a study of T-cell memory formation after mild COVID-19. Study in general: For the most part, TCR clusters were specific to one donor.

Overall study results and limits: Clones shrinking from day 15 to 85 showed even CD4/CD8 mixes; later expanders tilted CD4+. Memory from before infection featured some responding clones, which suggests cross-reactive memory joined.

Comments on this clonotype: The antigen is undetermined.

5'RACE, which relied on constant-segment primers, yielded TCR alpha and TCR beta cDNA libraries carrying sample barcodes and UMIs. MiXCR was run by TCRdb on the 5' RACE reads, yielding one entry per CDR3 protein. The sample shows 580,000 or so distinct CDR3 sequences, roughly a sixth of them seen only once. V lost 7 bases to trimming and J lost 6 bases, with 23 bases between them. This CDR3 has 16 amino acids. Germline V CDR1 and CDR2: MNHEY, SVGAGI. Sequences were obtained from PBMCs or a T cell subset sorted from them (not recorded which). The clonotype originates from an adult woman who had mild COVID-19 (a few samples of this study predate the infection). Cell type and time point are not known. This rearrangement joins TRBV6-5 to TRBJ2-3; D may correspond to TRBD1 or TRBD2 (5 bases each). The DNA of the CDR3 is TGTGCCAGCAACTCCCAGGGACGAGCACCCTACGATACGCAGTATTTT. It codes for CASNSQGRAPYDTQYF.